This T cell receptor beta chain was identified in a study of PD-1 blockade in classical Hodgkin lymphoma. The germline V gene encodes CDR1 SGHNT and CDR2 YENEEA. The CDR3 sequence is 14 residues long. The V end was cut by 5 bases, the J end by 0 bases, with 10 bases between. Here immunoSEQ multiplex PCR was the method, and the copy in TCRdb shows in-frame clones only, minus some. The table has roughly 150,000 clones, nearly 80% seen once. The patients all showed relapse after autologous stem cell transplantation, while their brentuximab vedotin exposure varied. This receptor was obtained from a human donor with classical Hodgkin lymphoma. The starting material was peripheral blood mononuclear cells (PBMCs), obtained before the second cycle of nivolumab. The V gene is TRBV11-3, the J gene TRBJ1-1; possible D gene TRBD1, 5 bases. Here the CDR3 DNA reads TGTGCCAGCAGCGCGGGACCGATGAACACTGAAGCTTTCTTT. It encodes CASSAGPMNTEAFF.